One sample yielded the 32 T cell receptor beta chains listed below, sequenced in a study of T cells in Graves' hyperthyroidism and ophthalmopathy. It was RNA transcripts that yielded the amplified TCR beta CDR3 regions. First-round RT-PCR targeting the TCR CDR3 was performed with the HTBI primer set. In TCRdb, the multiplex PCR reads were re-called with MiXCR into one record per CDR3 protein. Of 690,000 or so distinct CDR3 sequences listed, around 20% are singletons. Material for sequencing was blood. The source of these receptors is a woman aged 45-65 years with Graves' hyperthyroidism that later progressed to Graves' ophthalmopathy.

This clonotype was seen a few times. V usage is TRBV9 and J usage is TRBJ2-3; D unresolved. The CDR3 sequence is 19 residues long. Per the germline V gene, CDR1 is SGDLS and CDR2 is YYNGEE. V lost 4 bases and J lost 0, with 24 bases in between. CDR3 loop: CASSLPNHDTRPSTDTQYF. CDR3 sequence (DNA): TGTGCCAGCAGCCTCCCGAACCATGATACACGGCCTAGCACAGATACGCAGTATTTT.

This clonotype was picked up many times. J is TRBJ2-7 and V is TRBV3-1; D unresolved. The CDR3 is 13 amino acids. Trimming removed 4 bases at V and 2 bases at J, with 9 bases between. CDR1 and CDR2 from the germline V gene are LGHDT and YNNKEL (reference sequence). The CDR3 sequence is CASSPPEAYEQYF. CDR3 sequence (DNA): TGTGCCAGCAGCCCTCCCGAGGCCTACGAGCAGTACTTC.

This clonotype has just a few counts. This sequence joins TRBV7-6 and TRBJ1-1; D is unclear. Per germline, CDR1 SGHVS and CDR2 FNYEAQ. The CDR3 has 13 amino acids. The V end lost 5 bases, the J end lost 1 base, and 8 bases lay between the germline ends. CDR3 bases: TGTGCCAGCAGCGAGTTTGGGAACACTGAAGCTTTCTTT. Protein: CASSEFGNTEAFF.

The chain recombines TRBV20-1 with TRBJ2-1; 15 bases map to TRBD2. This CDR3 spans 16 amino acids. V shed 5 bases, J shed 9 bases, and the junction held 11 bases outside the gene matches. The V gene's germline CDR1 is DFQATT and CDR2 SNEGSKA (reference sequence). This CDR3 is CSALRTSGGALGEQFF. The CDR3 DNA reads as TGCAGTGCTCTTCGGACTAGCGGGGGGGCCCTCGGTGAGCAGTTCTTC.

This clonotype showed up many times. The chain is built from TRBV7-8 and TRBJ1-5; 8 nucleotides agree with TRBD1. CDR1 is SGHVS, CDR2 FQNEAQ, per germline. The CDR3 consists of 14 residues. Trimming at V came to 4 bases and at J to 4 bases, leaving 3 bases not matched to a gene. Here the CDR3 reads CASSWDRRNQPQHF. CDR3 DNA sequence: TGTGCCAGCAGCTGGGACAGGCGGAATCAGCCCCAGCATTTT. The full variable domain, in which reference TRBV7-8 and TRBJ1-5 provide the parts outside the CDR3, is GAGVSQSPRYKVAKRGQDVALRCDPISGHVSLFWYQQALGQGPEFLTYFQNEAQLDKSGLPSDRFFAERPEGSVSTLKIQRTQQEDSAVYLCASSWDRRNQPQHFGDGTRLSIL.

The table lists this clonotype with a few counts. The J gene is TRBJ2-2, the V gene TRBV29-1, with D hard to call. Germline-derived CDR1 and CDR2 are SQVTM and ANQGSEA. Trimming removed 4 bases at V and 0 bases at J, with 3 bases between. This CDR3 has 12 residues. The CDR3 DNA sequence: TGCAGCGTTGCCACGAACACCGGGGAGCTGTTTTTT. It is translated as CSVATNTGELFF.

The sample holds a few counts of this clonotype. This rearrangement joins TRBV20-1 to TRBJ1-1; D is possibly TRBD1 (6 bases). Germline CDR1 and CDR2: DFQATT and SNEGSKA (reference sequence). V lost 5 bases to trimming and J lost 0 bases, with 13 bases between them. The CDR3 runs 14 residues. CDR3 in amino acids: CSAPQGWVNTEAFF. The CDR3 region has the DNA TGCAGTGCTCCACAGGGTTGGGTGAACACTGAAGCTTTCTTT.

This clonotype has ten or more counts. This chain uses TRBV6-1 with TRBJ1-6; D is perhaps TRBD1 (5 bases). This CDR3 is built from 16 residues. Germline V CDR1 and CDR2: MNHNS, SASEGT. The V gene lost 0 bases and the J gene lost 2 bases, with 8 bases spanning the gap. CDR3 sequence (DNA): TGTGCCAGCAGTGAAGCAGGGGTTACCTATAATTCACCCCTCCACTTT. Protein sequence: CASSEAGVTYNSPLHF.

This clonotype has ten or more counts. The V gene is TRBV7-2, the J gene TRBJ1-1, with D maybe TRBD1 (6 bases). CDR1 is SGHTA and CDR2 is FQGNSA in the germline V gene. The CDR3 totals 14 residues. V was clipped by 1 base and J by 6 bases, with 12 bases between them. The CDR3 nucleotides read TGTGCCAGCAGCTTAGGGGACATGGGCCCTGAAGCTTTCTTT. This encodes CASSLGDMGPEAFF.

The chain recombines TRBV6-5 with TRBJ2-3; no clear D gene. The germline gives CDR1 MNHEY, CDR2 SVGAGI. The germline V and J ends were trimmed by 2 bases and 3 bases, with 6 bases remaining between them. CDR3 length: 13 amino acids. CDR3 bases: TGTGCCAGCAGTTACGTCTATACAGATACGCAGTATTTT. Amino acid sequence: CASSYVYTDTQYF.

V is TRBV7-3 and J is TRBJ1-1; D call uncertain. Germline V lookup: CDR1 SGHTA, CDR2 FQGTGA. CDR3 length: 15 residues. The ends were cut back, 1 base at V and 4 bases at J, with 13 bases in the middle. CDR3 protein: CASSLIGNSPTEAFF. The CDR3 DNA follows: TGTGCCAGCAGCTTAATTGGAAATTCCCCCACTGAAGCTTTCTTT.

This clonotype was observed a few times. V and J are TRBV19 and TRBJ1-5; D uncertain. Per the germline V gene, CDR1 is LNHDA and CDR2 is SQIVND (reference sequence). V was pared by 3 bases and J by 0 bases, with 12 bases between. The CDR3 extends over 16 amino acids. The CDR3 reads CASSIAVYYSNQPQHF. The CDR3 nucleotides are TGTGCCAGTAGTATCGCAGTATACTATAGCAATCAGCCCCAGCATTTT.

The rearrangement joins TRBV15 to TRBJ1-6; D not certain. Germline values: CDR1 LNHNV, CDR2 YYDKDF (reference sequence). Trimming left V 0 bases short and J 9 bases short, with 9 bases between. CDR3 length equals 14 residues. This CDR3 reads CATSRDLSASPLHF. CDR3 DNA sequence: TGTGCCACCAGCAGAGATCTCTCAGCTTCACCCCTCCACTTT.

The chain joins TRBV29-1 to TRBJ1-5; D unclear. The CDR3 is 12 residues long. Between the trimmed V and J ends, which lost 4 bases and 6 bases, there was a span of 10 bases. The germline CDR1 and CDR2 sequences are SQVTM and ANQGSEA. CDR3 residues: CSVGLMGQPQHF. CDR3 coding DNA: TGCAGCGTTGGATTAATGGGTCAGCCCCAGCATTTT.

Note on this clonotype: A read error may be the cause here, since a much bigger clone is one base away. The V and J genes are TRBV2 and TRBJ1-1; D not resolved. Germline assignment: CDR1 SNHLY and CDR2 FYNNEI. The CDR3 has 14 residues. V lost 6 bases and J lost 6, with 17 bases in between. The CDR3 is CASSRRVRPPEAFF. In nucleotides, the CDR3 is TGTGCCAGCAGCCGAAGGGTTAGGCCACCTGAAGCTTTCTTT.

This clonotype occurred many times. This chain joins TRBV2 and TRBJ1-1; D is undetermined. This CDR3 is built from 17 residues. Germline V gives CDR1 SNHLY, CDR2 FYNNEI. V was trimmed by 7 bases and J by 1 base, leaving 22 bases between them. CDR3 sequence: CASNFILTPRENTEAFF. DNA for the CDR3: TGTGCCAGCAACTTTATACTAACCCCCCGGGAGAACACTGAAGCTTTCTTT.

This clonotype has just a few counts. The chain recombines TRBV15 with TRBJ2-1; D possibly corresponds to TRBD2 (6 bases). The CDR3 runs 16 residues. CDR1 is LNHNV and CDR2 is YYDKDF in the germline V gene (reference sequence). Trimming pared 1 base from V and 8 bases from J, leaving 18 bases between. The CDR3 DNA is TGTGCCACCAGCAGAGGAGACGGGGCGACTAGGGATGAGCAGTTCTTC. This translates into CATSRGDGATRDEQFF.

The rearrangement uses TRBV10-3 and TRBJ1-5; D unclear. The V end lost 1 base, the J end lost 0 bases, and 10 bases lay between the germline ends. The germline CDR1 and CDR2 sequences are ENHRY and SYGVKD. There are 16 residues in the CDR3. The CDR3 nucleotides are TGTGCCATCAGTGAGTATGGAGGGAATAGCAATCAGCCCCAGCATTTT. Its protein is CAISEYGGNSNQPQHF.

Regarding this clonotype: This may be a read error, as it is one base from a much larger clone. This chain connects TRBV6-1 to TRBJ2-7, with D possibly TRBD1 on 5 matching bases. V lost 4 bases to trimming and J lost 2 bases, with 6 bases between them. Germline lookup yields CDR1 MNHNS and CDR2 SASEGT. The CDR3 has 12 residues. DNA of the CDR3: TGTGCCAGCAGTGCGGACACCTACGAGCAGTACTTC. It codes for CASSADTYEQYF.

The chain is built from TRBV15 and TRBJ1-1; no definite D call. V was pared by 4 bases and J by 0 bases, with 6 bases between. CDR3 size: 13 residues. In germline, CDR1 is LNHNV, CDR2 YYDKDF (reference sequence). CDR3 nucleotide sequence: TGTGCCACCAGCAACAGAGTGAACACTGAAGCTTTCTTT. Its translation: CATSNRVNTEAFF.

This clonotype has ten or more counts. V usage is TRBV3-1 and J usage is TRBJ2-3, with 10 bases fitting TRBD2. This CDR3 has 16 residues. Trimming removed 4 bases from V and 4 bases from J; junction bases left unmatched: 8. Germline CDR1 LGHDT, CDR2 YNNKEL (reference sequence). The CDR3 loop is CASSPIAGGFADTQYF. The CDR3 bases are TGTGCCAGCAGCCCCATAGCGGGGGGTTTCGCAGATACGCAGTATTTT.

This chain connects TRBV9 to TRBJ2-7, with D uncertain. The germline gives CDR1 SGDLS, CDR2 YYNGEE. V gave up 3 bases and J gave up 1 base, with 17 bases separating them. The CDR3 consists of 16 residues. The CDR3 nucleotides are TGTGCCAGCAGCGGCCTGGGGAAGGACGGTTCCTACGAGCAGTACTTC. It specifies CASSGLGKDGSYEQYF.

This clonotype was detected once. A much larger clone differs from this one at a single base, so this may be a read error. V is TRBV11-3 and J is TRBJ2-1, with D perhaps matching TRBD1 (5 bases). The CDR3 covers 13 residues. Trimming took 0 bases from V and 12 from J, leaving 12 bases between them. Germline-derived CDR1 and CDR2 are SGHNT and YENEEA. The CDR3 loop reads CASSLEFRRAQFF. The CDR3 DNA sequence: TGTGCCAGCAGCTTAGAATTTCGCAGGGCGCAGTTCTTC.

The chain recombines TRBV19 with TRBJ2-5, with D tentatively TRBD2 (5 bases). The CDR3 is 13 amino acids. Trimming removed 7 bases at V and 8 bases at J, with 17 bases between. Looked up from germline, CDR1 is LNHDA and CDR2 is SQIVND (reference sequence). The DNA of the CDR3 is TGTGCCAGTAAGCCTCCACTTCGGGAAACCCAGTACTTC. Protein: CASKPPLRETQYF.

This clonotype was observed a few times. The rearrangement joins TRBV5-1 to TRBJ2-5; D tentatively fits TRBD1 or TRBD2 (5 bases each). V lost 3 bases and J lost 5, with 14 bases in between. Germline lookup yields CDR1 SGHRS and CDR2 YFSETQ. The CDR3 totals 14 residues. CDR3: CASSSGTSAETQYF. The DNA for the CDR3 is TGCGCCAGCAGCTCCGGGACCTCGGCGGAGACCCAGTACTTC.

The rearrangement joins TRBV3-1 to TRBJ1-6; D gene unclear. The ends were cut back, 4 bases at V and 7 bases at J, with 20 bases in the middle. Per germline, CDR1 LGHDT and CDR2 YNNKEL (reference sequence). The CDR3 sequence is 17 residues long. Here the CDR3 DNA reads TGTGCCAGCAGCCCCTTTGCGGATCTGGGAGTGAATTCACCCCTCCACTTT. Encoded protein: CASSPFADLGVNSPLHF.

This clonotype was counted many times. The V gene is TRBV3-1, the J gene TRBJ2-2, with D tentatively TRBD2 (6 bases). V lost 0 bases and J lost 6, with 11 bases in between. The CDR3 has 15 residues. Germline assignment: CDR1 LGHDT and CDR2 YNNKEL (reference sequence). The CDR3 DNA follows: TGTGCCAGCAGCCAAGAGGGGCTAGCGCCCGGGGAGCTGTTTTTT. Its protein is CASSQEGLAPGELFF. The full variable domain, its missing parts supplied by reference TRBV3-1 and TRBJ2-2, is DTAVSQTPKYLVTQMGNDKSIKCEQNLGHDTMYWYKQDSKKFLKIMFSYNNKELIINETVPNRFSPKSPDKAHLNLHINSLELGDSAVYFCASSQEGLAPGELFFGEGSRLTVL.

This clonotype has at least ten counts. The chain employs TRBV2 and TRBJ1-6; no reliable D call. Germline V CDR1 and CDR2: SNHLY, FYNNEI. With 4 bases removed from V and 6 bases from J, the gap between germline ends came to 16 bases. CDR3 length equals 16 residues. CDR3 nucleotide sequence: TGTGCCAGCAGTGGAGAGACGGGAGGCCCTAATTCACCCCTCCACTTT. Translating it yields CASSGETGGPNSPLHF.

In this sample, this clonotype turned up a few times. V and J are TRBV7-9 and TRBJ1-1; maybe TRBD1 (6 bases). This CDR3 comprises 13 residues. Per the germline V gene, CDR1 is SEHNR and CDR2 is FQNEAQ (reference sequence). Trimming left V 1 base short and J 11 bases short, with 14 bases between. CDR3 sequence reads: CASSLGDNRVAFF. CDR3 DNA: TGTGCCAGCAGCTTAGGAGATAACAGGGTCGCTTTCTTT.

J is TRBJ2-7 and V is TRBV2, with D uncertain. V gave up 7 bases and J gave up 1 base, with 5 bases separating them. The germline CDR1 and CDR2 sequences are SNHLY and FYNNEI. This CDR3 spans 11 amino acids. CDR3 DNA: TGTGCCAGCACCCTATCCTACGAGCAGTACTTC. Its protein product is CASTLSYEQYF. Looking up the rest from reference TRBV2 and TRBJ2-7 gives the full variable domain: EPEVTQTPSHQVTQMGQEVILRCVPISNHLYFYWYRQILGQKVEFLVSFYNNEISEKSEIFDDQFSVERPDGSNFTLKIRSTKLEDSAMYFCASTLSYEQYFGPGTRLTVT.

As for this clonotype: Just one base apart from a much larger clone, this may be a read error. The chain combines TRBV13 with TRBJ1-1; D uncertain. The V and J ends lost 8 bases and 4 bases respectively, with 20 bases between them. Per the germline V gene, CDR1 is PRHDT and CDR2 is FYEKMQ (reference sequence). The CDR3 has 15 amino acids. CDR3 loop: CASGSRGKGATEAFF. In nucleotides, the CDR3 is TGTGCCAGCGGCTCCCGGGGTAAGGGTGCCACTGAAGCTTTCTTT.

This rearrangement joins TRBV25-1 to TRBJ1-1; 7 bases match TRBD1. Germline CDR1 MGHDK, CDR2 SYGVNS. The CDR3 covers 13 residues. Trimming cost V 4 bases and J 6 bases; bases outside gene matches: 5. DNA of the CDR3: TGTGCCAGCAGTGCACAGGGGATCCCTGAAGCTTTCTTT. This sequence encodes CASSAQGIPEAFF.